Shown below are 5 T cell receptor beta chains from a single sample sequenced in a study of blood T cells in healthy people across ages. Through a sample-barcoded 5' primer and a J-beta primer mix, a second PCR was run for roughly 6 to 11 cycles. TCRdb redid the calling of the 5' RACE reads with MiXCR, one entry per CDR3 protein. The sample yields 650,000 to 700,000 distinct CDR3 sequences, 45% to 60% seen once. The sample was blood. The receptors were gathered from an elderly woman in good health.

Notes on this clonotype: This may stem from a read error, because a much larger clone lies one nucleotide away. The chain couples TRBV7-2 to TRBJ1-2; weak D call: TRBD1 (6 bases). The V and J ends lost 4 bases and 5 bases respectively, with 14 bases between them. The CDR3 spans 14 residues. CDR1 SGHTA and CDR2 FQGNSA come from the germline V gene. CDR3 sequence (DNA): TGTGCCAGCAGCTACGTCGGACAGCTTTATGGCTACACCTTC. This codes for CASSYVGQLYGYTF.

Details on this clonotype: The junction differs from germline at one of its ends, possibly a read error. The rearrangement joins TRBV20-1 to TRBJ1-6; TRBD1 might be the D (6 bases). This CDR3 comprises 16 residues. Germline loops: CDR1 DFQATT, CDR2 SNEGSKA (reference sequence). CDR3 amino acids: CSARTPTGLTVAPPHF. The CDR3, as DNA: TGCAGTGCTAGGACCCCAACAGGGTTGACTGTTGCACCCCCCCACTTT.

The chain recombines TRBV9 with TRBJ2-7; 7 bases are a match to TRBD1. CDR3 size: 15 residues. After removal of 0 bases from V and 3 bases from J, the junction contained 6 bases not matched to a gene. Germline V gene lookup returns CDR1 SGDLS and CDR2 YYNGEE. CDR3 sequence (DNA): TGTGCCAGCAGCGTAGACCCCGGGACAGACTACGAGCAGTACTTC. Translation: CASSVDPGTDYEQYF.

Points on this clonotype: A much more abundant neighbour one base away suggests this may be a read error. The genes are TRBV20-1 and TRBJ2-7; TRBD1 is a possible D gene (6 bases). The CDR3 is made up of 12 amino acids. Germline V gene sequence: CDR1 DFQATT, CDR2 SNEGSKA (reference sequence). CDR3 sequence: CSVQQGFRERYF. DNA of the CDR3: TGCAGTGTCCAACAGGGATTCCGCGAGCGGTACTTC.

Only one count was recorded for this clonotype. The CDR3 coding sequence is TGCAGTGCTGTCCGGGACAGACCTTACGAGCAGTACTTC. Its protein product is CSAVRDRPYEQYF. The chain links TRBV20-1 to TRBJ2-7; the match to TRBD1 covers 7 bases. V dropped 5 bases and J dropped 4; count of bases not matched to a gene: 8. From germline, CDR1 is DFQATT and CDR2 SNEGSKA (reference sequence). The CDR3 covers 13 residues.